These T cell receptor beta chains were read from a single sample in a study of memory CD4+ T cells and cytomegalovirus serostatus. Assay: immunoSEQ multiplex PCR; the TCRdb copy retains only in-frame clones and omits some. Among 45,000 to 65,000 clones, 65% to 80% were seen once, and the ten largest hold around 1.3%. The sample consisted of memory CD4+ T cells from blood. The receptors derive from an adult in good health and CMV-seropositive. CDR3s include the opening cysteine and the closing phenylalanine or tryptophan. Fields, in order: clone size, J gene, V gene, D gene, CDR3 length, CDR3 DNA, CDR3 protein. The D gene is left open where the match is weak. Not all rows give a size; the values are once, few, many and, for expanded clones, a class.

clone size: -; J gene: TRBJ1-3; V gene: TRBV7-9; D gene: -; CDR3 length: 15; CDR3 DNA: TGTGCCAGCCTCCGGGATTTAACCTCTGGAAACACCATATATTTT; CDR3 protein: CASLRDLTSGNTIYF
clone size: -; J gene: TRBJ1-3; V gene: TRBV11-2; D gene: -; CDR3 length: 16; CDR3 DNA: TGTGCCAGCAGCTTTTCGTGGTCCCCCTCTGGAAACACCATATATTTT; CDR3 protein: CASSFSWSPSGNTIYF
clone size: -; J gene: TRBJ2-5; V gene: TRBV11-2; D gene: TRBD2; CDR3 length: 16; CDR3 DNA: TGTGCCAGCAGCTTAAGCGGGGGGGGACTGCAAGAGACCCAGTACTTC; CDR3 protein: CASSLSGGGLQETQYF
clone size: -; J gene: TRBJ2-5; V gene: TRBV5-4; D gene: TRBD2; CDR3 length: 16; CDR3 DNA: TGTGCCAGCAGCGGGACTAGCGGGGGATTTGGAGAGACCCAGTACTTC; CDR3 protein: CASSGTSGGFGETQYF
clone size: -; J gene: TRBJ2-5; V gene: TRBV6-1; D gene: -; CDR3 length: 15; CDR3 DNA: TGTGCCAGCAGTGAAGCAGCCCGGCTCGGAGAGACCCAGTACTTC; CDR3 protein: CASSEAARLGETQYF
clone size: -; J gene: TRBJ2-7; V gene: TRBV2; D gene: TRBD1; CDR3 length: 14; CDR3 DNA: TGTGCCAGCAGGGGCAGGGGGTCCTCCTACGAGCAGTACTTC; CDR3 protein: CASRGRGSSYEQYF
clone size: once; J gene: TRBJ2-7; V gene: TRBV28; D gene: -; CDR3 length: 14; CDR3 DNA: TGTGCCAGCAGAACCTCGGGGCGCCAACACGAGCAGTACTTC; CDR3 protein: CASRTSGRQHEQYF
clone size: -; J gene: TRBJ2-3; V gene: TRBV6-1; D gene: TRBD2; CDR3 length: 14; CDR3 DNA: TGTGCCAGCAGGTGGGCGGGAGGGACAGATACGCAGTATTTT; CDR3 protein: CASRWAGGTDTQYF
clone size: -; J gene: TRBJ1-1; V gene: TRBV30; D gene: -; CDR3 length: 13; CDR3 DNA: TGTGCCTGGAGCACAGGGATGAACACTGAAGCTTTCTTT; CDR3 protein: CAWSTGMNTEAFF
clone size: -; J gene: TRBJ2-1; V gene: TRBV2; D gene: TRBD2; CDR3 length: 14; CDR3 DNA: TGTGCCAGCAGCGCTAGCGGGGGGGCAAATGAGCAGTTCTTC; CDR3 protein: CASSASGGANEQFF
clone size: few; J gene: TRBJ1-5; V gene: TRBV19; D gene: TRBD1; CDR3 length: 16; CDR3 DNA: TGTGCCAGTAGGCTAGAGGGGGCTGGTAGCAATCAGCCCCAGCATTTT; CDR3 protein: CASRLEGAGSNQPQHF
clone size: -; J gene: TRBJ2-4; V gene: TRBV28; D gene: -; CDR3 length: 19; CDR3 DNA: TGTGCCAGCAGTTTAGGGTATTGGGGAGCCTCCCTAGCCAAAAACATTCAGTACTTC; CDR3 protein: CASSLGYWGASLAKNIQYF
clone size: -; J gene: TRBJ1-2; V gene: TRBV5-4; D gene: -; CDR3 length: 16; CDR3 DNA: TGTGCCAGCAGCTTGTCTGACAGGCGGTCTAACTATGGCTACACCTTC; CDR3 protein: CASSLSDRRSNYGYTF
clone size: -; J gene: TRBJ1-6; V gene: TRBV27; D gene: -; CDR3 length: 19; CDR3 DNA: TGTGCCAGCAGTTTAAAAGGACAGAGACCGAGCTCCTATAATTCACCCCTCCACTTT; CDR3 protein: CASSLKGQRPSSYNSPLHF
clone size: -; J gene: TRBJ1-5; V gene: TRBV6-6; D gene: -; CDR3 length: 16; CDR3 DNA: TGTGCCAGCAGCCGCGGGGAGGGCCGTACATCCCAGCCCCAGCATTTT; CDR3 protein: CASSRGEGRTSQPQHF
clone size: -; J gene: TRBJ2-7; V gene: TRBV5-1; D gene: -; CDR3 length: 16; CDR3 DNA: TGCGCCAGCAGCTACCCGGACTGCGCGGATGCCTACGAGCAGTACTTC; CDR3 protein: CASSYPDCADAYEQYF
clone size: -; J gene: TRBJ1-4; V gene: TRBV5-6; D gene: -; CDR3 length: 14; CDR3 DNA: TGTGCCAGCAGCTCCGGGCCAGGATATGAAAAACTGTTTTTT; CDR3 protein: CASSSGPGYEKLFF
clone size: -; J gene: TRBJ2-1; V gene: TRBV29-1; D gene: -; CDR3 length: 12; CDR3 DNA: TGCAGCGTGCACAGGGTAGACAATGAGCAGTTCTTC; CDR3 protein: CSVHRVDNEQFF
clone size: -; J gene: TRBJ1-1; V gene: TRBV25-1; D gene: -; CDR3 length: 14; CDR3 DNA: TGTGCCAGCACTTCGACAGTCCTGAACACTGAAGCTTTCTTT; CDR3 protein: CASTSTVLNTEAFF
clone size: -; J gene: TRBJ1-1; V gene: TRBV30; D gene: -; CDR3 length: 11; CDR3 DNA: TGTGCCTGGAGTCGCCCCGGGTTAGCTTTCTTT; CDR3 protein: CAWSRPGLAFF
clone size: -; J gene: TRBJ2-5; V gene: TRBV5-4; D gene: -; CDR3 length: 13; CDR3 DNA: TGTGCCAGCAGCTTGGAGGAGGGAAGGGCCCAGTACTTC; CDR3 protein: CASSLEEGRAQYF
clone size: -; J gene: TRBJ1-3; V gene: TRBV9; D gene: -; CDR3 length: 15; CDR3 DNA: TGTGCCAGCAGCGCAACAGCCAGCTCTGGAAACACCATATATTTT; CDR3 protein: CASSATASSGNTIYF
clone size: -; J gene: TRBJ1-1; V gene: TRBV2; D gene: -; CDR3 length: 15; CDR3 DNA: TGTGCCAGCACAACCTTCCGGGGGGCTGGGACTGAAGCTTTCTTT; CDR3 protein: CASTTFRGAGTEAFF
clone size: -; J gene: TRBJ2-2; V gene: TRBV11-3; D gene: -; CDR3 length: 17; CDR3 DNA: TGTGCCAGCAGCTCGATGGGGGTGCGCAGGGGCACCGGGGAGCTGTTTTTT; CDR3 protein: CASSSMGVRRGTGELFF
clone size: -; J gene: TRBJ2-1; V gene: TRBV7-3; D gene: TRBD2; CDR3 length: 15; CDR3 DNA: TGTGCCAGCAGCTATCTAGCGGGGACGGACAATGAGCAGTTCTTC; CDR3 protein: CASSYLAGTDNEQFF
clone size: -; J gene: TRBJ1-2; V gene: TRBV5-4; D gene: TRBD1; CDR3 length: 11; CDR3 DNA: TGTGCCAGCGGGGACAGCTATGGCTACACCTTC; CDR3 protein: CASGDSYGYTF
clone size: -; J gene: TRBJ2-5; V gene: TRBV30; D gene: TRBD2; CDR3 length: 16; CDR3 DNA: TGTGCCTGGAGTCGCGGAATGCGGGGGTTCCAAGAGACCCAGTACTTC; CDR3 protein: CAWSRGMRGFQETQYF
clone size: once; J gene: TRBJ1-5; V gene: TRBV19; D gene: -; CDR3 length: 14; CDR3 DNA: TGTGCCAGTACCCGCAGTGGTTATAATCAGCCCCAGCATTTT; CDR3 protein: CASTRSGYNQPQHF
clone size: -; J gene: TRBJ2-3; V gene: TRBV5-6; D gene: TRBD1; CDR3 length: 16; CDR3 DNA: TGTGCCAGCAGCTACCGGACAGGGTCTGGCACAGATACGCAGTATTTT; CDR3 protein: CASSYRTGSGTDTQYF
clone size: -; J gene: TRBJ1-3; V gene: TRBV5-1; D gene: -; CDR3 length: 16; CDR3 DNA: TGCGCCAGCAGCGCGGGCCCTGGGGGCTCTGGAAACACCATATATTTT; CDR3 protein: CASSAGPGGSGNTIYF
clone size: -; J gene: TRBJ1-1; V gene: TRBV7-9; D gene: -; CDR3 length: 14; CDR3 DNA: TGTGCCAGTGAAAGTGGCTGGGGGAACACTGAAGCTTTCTTT; CDR3 protein: CASESGWGNTEAFF
clone size: -; J gene: TRBJ2-7; V gene: TRBV30; D gene: -; CDR3 length: 12; CDR3 DNA: TGTGCCTGGATTGGGAGCGTTGGCGAGCAGTACTTC; CDR3 protein: CAWIGSVGEQYF
clone size: -; J gene: TRBJ2-1; V gene: TRBV11-3; D gene: -; CDR3 length: 12; CDR3 DNA: TGTGCCAGCAGCTTAAGTGGGTCACAGCAGTTCTTC; CDR3 protein: CASSLSGSQQFF
clone size: few; J gene: TRBJ2-7; V gene: TRBV7-2; D gene: -; CDR3 length: 15; CDR3 DNA: TGTGCCAGCAGCTTTTGGACAGCAACGGTGGGCGAGCAGTACTTC; CDR3 protein: CASSFWTATVGEQYF
clone size: -; J gene: TRBJ2-5; V gene: TRBV7-8; D gene: TRBD2; CDR3 length: 18; CDR3 DNA: TGTGCCAGCAGCTCGGCGGGACTAGCGGGGGGGCCGCGAGAGACCCAGTACTTC; CDR3 protein: CASSSAGLAGGPRETQYF
clone size: few; J gene: TRBJ2-7; V gene: TRBV28; D gene: -; CDR3 length: 12; CDR3 DNA: TGTGCCAGCCTCAAGGCTCCCTACGAGCAGTACTTC; CDR3 protein: CASLKAPYEQYF
clone size: -; J gene: TRBJ1-6; V gene: TRBV5-4; D gene: TRBD1; CDR3 length: 14; CDR3 DNA: TGTGCCAGCAGCTTGGAGGACAGGGATTCACCCCTCCACTTT; CDR3 protein: CASSLEDRDSPLHF
clone size: -; J gene: TRBJ1-2; V gene: TRBV5-5; D gene: TRBD1; CDR3 length: 14; CDR3 DNA: TGTGCCAGCATCAAGGGGGCCCAAAACTATGGCTACACCTTC; CDR3 protein: CASIKGAQNYGYTF
clone size: -; J gene: TRBJ2-4; V gene: TRBV19; D gene: -; CDR3 length: 14; CDR3 DNA: TGTGCCAGTAGGGGAGGCGTGGCCAAAAACATTCAGTACTTC; CDR3 protein: CASRGGVAKNIQYF
clone size: -; J gene: TRBJ1-1; V gene: TRBV19; D gene: -; CDR3 length: 12; CDR3 DNA: TGTGCCAGTAGTATGAGAAACACTGAAGCTTTCTTT; CDR3 protein: CASSMRNTEAFF
clone size: once; J gene: TRBJ2-3; V gene: TRBV28; D gene: TRBD2; CDR3 length: 17; CDR3 DNA: TGTGCCAGCACCCCATTTGGAGCGGGGGGGCTCACAGATACGCAGTATTTT; CDR3 protein: CASTPFGAGGLTDTQYF
clone size: -; J gene: TRBJ1-1; V gene: TRBV5-4; D gene: TRBD1; CDR3 length: 14; CDR3 DNA: TGTGCCAGCAGCGCGAGGACAGGGAACACTGAAGCTTTCTTT; CDR3 protein: CASSARTGNTEAFF
clone size: -; J gene: TRBJ2-5; V gene: TRBV30; D gene: -; CDR3 length: 14; CDR3 DNA: TGTGCCTGGAGTCATTCTCAAGGAGGCCAGACCCAGTACTTC; CDR3 protein: CAWSHSQGGQTQYF
clone size: -; J gene: TRBJ2-5; V gene: TRBV11-2; D gene: -; CDR3 length: 18; CDR3 DNA: TGTGCCAGCAGCTCCCCCATGGGGGTGGCGGCGGGACTCGTCGCCCAGTACTTC; CDR3 protein: CASSSPMGVAAGLVAQYF
clone size: -; J gene: TRBJ1-3; V gene: TRBV6-1; D gene: -; CDR3 length: 13; CDR3 DNA: TGTGCCAGCAGTGTTCCTGGGGGAAACACCATATATTTT; CDR3 protein: CASSVPGGNTIYF
clone size: -; J gene: TRBJ2-1; V gene: TRBV6-5; D gene: -; CDR3 length: 12; CDR3 DNA: TGTGCCAGCAGTTATTTAGGACATGAGCAGTTCTTC; CDR3 protein: CASSYLGHEQFF
clone size: -; J gene: TRBJ1-2; V gene: TRBV19; D gene: -; CDR3 length: 15; CDR3 DNA: TGTGCCAGTAGTATGCCCCGGGGGGTTGACTATGGCTACACCTTC; CDR3 protein: CASSMPRGVDYGYTF
clone size: -; J gene: TRBJ1-4; V gene: TRBV7-3; D gene: -; CDR3 length: 13; CDR3 DNA: TGTGCCAGCAGCGAGGACAGAAAAGGAAAACTGTTTTTT; CDR3 protein: CASSEDRKGKLFF
clone size: -; J gene: TRBJ1-2; V gene: TRBV6-6; D gene: TRBD1; CDR3 length: 15; CDR3 DNA: TGTGCCAGCGATAGACGGGCAGGGGGTAACTATGGCTACACCTTC; CDR3 protein: CASDRRAGGNYGYTF
clone size: once; J gene: TRBJ2-2; V gene: TRBV5-6; D gene: -; CDR3 length: 15; CDR3 DNA: TGTGCCAGCAGCTTGGGAGCAAAGAACACCGGGGAGCTGTTTTTT; CDR3 protein: CASSLGAKNTGELFF
clone size: -; J gene: TRBJ2-3; V gene: TRBV5-4; D gene: -; CDR3 length: 14; CDR3 DNA: TGTGCCAGCAAGGGGCCCCAGGCCACAGATACGCAGTATTTT; CDR3 protein: CASKGPQATDTQYF
clone size: -; J gene: TRBJ2-7; V gene: TRBV11-2; D gene: -; CDR3 length: 13; CDR3 DNA: TGTGCCAGCAGCTTAGCTTCTGGCTACGAGCAGTACTTC; CDR3 protein: CASSLASGYEQYF
clone size: -; J gene: TRBJ2-1; V gene: TRBV14; D gene: TRBD2; CDR3 length: 15; CDR3 DNA: TGTGCCAGCATGTTAGCGGGAGGGCCAGGGAGTGAGCAGTTCTTC; CDR3 protein: CASMLAGGPGSEQFF
clone size: few; J gene: TRBJ2-1; V gene: TRBV11-2; D gene: -; CDR3 length: 13; CDR3 DNA: TGTGCCAGCAGCTTAGAACAGATCAATGAGCAGTTCTTC; CDR3 protein: CASSLEQINEQFF
clone size: -; J gene: TRBJ1-2; V gene: TRBV5-4; D gene: -; CDR3 length: 13; CDR3 DNA: TGTGCTGTCGAGTGGATGGGGGCAAAAGGCTACACCTTC; CDR3 protein: CAVEWMGAKGYTF
clone size: few; J gene: TRBJ2-7; V gene: TRBV6-5; D gene: -; CDR3 length: 14; CDR3 DNA: TGTGCCAGCAGTGAAGGACACAGAATCTACGAGCAGTACTTC; CDR3 protein: CASSEGHRIYEQYF
clone size: -; J gene: TRBJ2-3; V gene: TRBV27; D gene: TRBD2; CDR3 length: 18; CDR3 DNA: TGTGCCAGCAGTTTACGAGGGACTAGCGGTACCAGGGCGGATACGCAGTATTTT; CDR3 protein: CASSLRGTSGTRADTQYF